This is a list of T cell receptor beta chains from one sample in a study of T cells in Graves' hyperthyroidism and ophthalmopathy. TCRdb fed the multiplex PCR reads into MiXCR, producing one record per CDR3 protein. The sample carries hundreds of thousands of distinct CDR3 sequences, about 15% recorded once. Sequencing was carried out using blood. The receptors here all came from a woman in her 50s with Graves' ophthalmopathy. The CDR3 runs from the conserved cysteine through the conserved F or W. A D gene is named only where the DNA matches it firmly. Clone size, where shown, is once, few, many, or a class for clones that have expanded.

j_call | v_call | d_call | clone_size | cdr3_nt | cdr3_aa
TRBJ1-6 | TRBV6-1 | NA | many | TGTGCCAGCAGTGAATTGGGCGGAAATTCACCCCTCCACTTT | CASSELGGNSPLHF
TRBJ1-5 | TRBV18 | NA | NA | TGTGCCAGCTCACCAATCCAGGTCAGCAATCAGCCCCAGCATTTT | CASSPIQVSNQPQHF
TRBJ1-2 | TRBV10-3 | NA | many | TGTGCCATCAGTGAGTCGAGAGAGTATGGCTACACCTTC | CAISESREYGYTF
TRBJ2-1 | TRBV28 | TRBD2 | many | TGTGCCAGCGGACTAGCGGGCCTCTACAATGAGCAGTTCTTC | CASGLAGLYNEQFF
TRBJ2-7 | TRBV20-1 | TRBD2 | few | TGCAGTGCTAAACTAGCGGGAGCGACCTACGAGCAGTACTTC | CSAKLAGATYEQYF
TRBJ1-6 | TRBV20-1 | NA | many | TGCAGTGCTAGGTCGATTCAGGGGCCGGGTTCACCCCTCCACTTT | CSARSIQGPGSPLHF
TRBJ2-1 | TRBV7-3 | TRBD2 | few | TGTGCCAGCAGCTTGGTGCGGGAGTTGGGTGAGCAGTTCTTC | CASSLVRELGEQFF
TRBJ2-7 | TRBV19 | TRBD2 | NA | TGTGCCAGTAGTCCCGAAGGACTAGCGGGAGTAGGGCGGGGCGAGCAGTACTTC | CASSPEGLAGVGRGEQYF
TRBJ2-7 | TRBV4-2 | TRBD1 | NA | TGTGCCAGCAGCCGAAGCGGACAGGGCAGAGGAGAGCAGTACTTC | CASSRSGQGRGEQYF
TRBJ2-7 | TRBV7-6 | TRBD1 | many | TGTGCCAGCAGCTTGGGGACAGGGGGATCCGTATCCTACGAGCAGTACTTC | CASSLGTGGSVSYEQYF
TRBJ2-1 | TRBV18 | TRBD2 | many | TGTGCCAGCTCACTGACTAGCGGAGAGTACAATGAGCAGTTCTTC | CASSLTSGEYNEQFF
TRBJ2-3 | TRBV28 | TRBD1 | few | TGTGCCAGCAGTTGGGGGGACAGGGGCACAGATACGCAGTATTTT | CASSWGDRGTDTQYF
TRBJ2-1 | TRBV11-2 | TRBD2 | many | TGTGCCAGCAGCTTAGCTCCCCGGACTAGCAGCTACAATGAGCAGTTCTTC | CASSLAPRTSSYNEQFF
TRBJ2-7 | TRBV6-5 | TRBD1 | many | TGTGCCAGCAGTTCCCCCGGGGCAGGGGGAAGGCCTTCCTACGAGCAGTACTTC | CASSSPGAGGRPSYEQYF
TRBJ2-7 | TRBV7-6 | TRBD2 | NA | TGTGCCAGCAGCTTACTGGCTAGCGGTGGTTACGAGCAGTACTTC | CASSLLASGGYEQYF
TRBJ2-2 | TRBV6-2/TRBV6-3 | TRBD1 | many | TGTGCCGGAATGACAGGGGGCCCGAGGACCGGGGAGCTGTTTTTT | CAGMTGGPRTGELFF
TRBJ1-2 | TRBV6-2/TRBV6-3 | NA | many | TGTGCCAGCAGGAGTACAGGGAGCTTACATGGCTACACCTTC | CASRSTGSLHGYTF
TRBJ2-7 | TRBV28 | NA | few | TGTGCCAGCAGGACCACCCGGGACTCCTACGAGCAGTACTTC | CASRTTRDSYEQYF
TRBJ2-1 | TRBV27 | TRBD2 | few | TGTGCCAGCAGTCCATACCCCGGAGTAGCGGGAGTGGATAATGAGCAGTTCTTC | CASSPYPGVAGVDNEQFF
TRBJ2-7 | TRBV11-2 | NA | many | TGTGCCAGCAGCTTAGTTGCCGCTTCCTACGAGCAGTACTTC | CASSLVAASYEQYF
TRBJ2-3 | TRBV2 | NA | NA | TGTGCCAGCAGTGAGGAAGATACGCAGTATTTT | CASSEEDTQYF
TRBJ2-7 | TRBV29-1 | NA | NA | TGCAGCGTTGAAGATAGGCGAGGGTCCCCTTTCTCCTACGAGCAGTACTTC | CSVEDRRGSPFSYEQYF
TRBJ2-5 | TRBV20-1 | NA | many | TGCAGTGCTAAAGGAGATAGGGGGGAGACCCAGTACTTC | CSAKGDRGETQYF
TRBJ2-7 | TRBV19 | TRBD2 | few | TGTGCCAGTAGTATCCGAGCGGGAGGGCCTTACGAGCAGTACTTC | CASSIRAGGPYEQYF
TRBJ2-2 | TRBV20-1 | NA | many | TGCAGTGCTAGAGCACCAGGTGTCACCGGGGAGCTGTTTTTT | CSARAPGVTGELFF
TRBJ2-1 | TRBV24-1 | NA | many | TGTGCCACCAGTGATAGAGGGTTCAATGAGCAGTTCTTC | CATSDRGFNEQFF
TRBJ1-5 | TRBV12-3/TRBV12-4 | NA | many | TGTGCCAGCAGTCTACAGGGTTCTTCTGGCAATCAGCCCCAGCATTTT | CASSLQGSSGNQPQHF
TRBJ2-1 | TRBV28 | TRBD2 | many | TGTGCCAGCAGTTTCCTTCTAGCGGGAGCTCGCAATGAGCAGTTCTTC | CASSFLLAGARNEQFF
TRBJ2-1 | TRBV7-8 | TRBD2 | many | TGTGCCAGCAGCCCAGCGGGAGAAAACTACAATGAGCAGTTCTTC | CASSPAGENYNEQFF
TRBJ2-2 | TRBV19 | NA | few | TGTGCCAGTAGTAGTATTGGCCAGGCGAACACCGGGGAGCTGTTTTTT | CASSSIGQANTGELFF
TRBJ2-5 | TRBV12-3/TRBV12-4 | NA | many | TGTGCCAGCAGCCCAAGGTATTCTGGAAATAGTCGGGAGACCCAGTACTTC | CASSPRYSGNSRETQYF
TRBJ2-3 | TRBV29-1 | NA | many | TGCAGCGTTGTCCCCGAACCCCGCACAGATACGCAGTATTTT | CSVVPEPRTDTQYF
TRBJ1-4 | TRBV20-1 | TRBD1 | few | TGCAGTGCTAGTCCAGGGGGATTCGAAAAACTGTTTTTT | CSASPGGFEKLFF
TRBJ1-2 | TRBV7-2 | NA | many | TGTGCCAGCAGCTCGGGGCAGGGCCTATATGGCTACACCTTC | CASSSGQGLYGYTF
TRBJ1-3 | TRBV29-1 | NA | NA | TGCAGCGTTCTCCCAGGGCCTGGAAACACCATATATTTT | CSVLPGPGNTIYF
TRBJ2-7 | TRBV5-6 | NA | many | TGTGCCAGCAGAACAGGGTACTCCTACGAGCAGTACTTC | CASRTGYSYEQYF